The 18 T cell receptor beta chains below were found in one sample sequenced in a study of chemoradiotherapy in HPV16-positive cancers. Profiling relied on immunoSEQ multiplex PCR, and the TCRdb table lists in-frame clones only, not all of them. The sample comprises tens of thousands of clones, around 89% of which are singletons, and 3% to 3.5% rests with the top ten. This specimen consisted of blood, obtained from a patient who underwent chemoradiotherapy. The source is a human donor with HPV-associated anogenital cancer.

The chain uses TRBV5-1 and TRBJ2-3; D is unresolved. Germline CDR1 and CDR2: SGHRS and YFSETQ. The CDR3 has 15 amino acids. V was clipped by 1 base and J by 1 base, with 10 bases between them. This CDR3 is CASSLWADGTDTQYF. CDR3 nucleotide sequence: TGCGCCAGCAGCTTGTGGGCAGACGGCACAGATACGCAGTATTTT.

This chain joins TRBV30 and TRBJ1-4; 7 nucleotides line up with TRBD1. Germline CDR1 and CDR2: GTSNPN and SVGIG (reference sequence). CDR3 size: 14 residues. With V trimmed by 3 bases and J by 6 bases, 7 bases remained unmatched. The CDR3 is CAWSTGTVYEKLFF. CDR3 nucleotide sequence: TGTGCCTGGAGCACCGGGACAGTGTATGAAAAACTGTTTTTT.

The rearrangement links TRBV6-1 to TRBJ1-1; D is possibly TRBD1 (5 bases). Trimming pared 5 bases from V and 0 bases from J, leaving 10 bases between. Germline CDR1 MNHNS, CDR2 SASEGT. The CDR3 sequence is 14 residues long. The CDR3 sequence: CASSTPGLNTEAFF. Here the CDR3 DNA reads TGTGCCAGCAGTACCCCAGGGCTGAACACTGAAGCTTTCTTT.

This chain joins TRBV13 and TRBJ1-1, with D possibly TRBD1 on 6 matching bases. Germline V lookup: CDR1 PRHDT, CDR2 FYEKMQ (reference sequence). This CDR3 has 16 residues. V lost 3 bases, J lost 1 base, and 15 bases lay in between. The CDR3 is CASSFTLTGRNTEAFF. CDR3 bases: TGTGCCAGCAGCTTCACACTAACAGGGCGGAACACTGAAGCTTTCTTT.

The rearrangement links TRBV19 to TRBJ1-3, with D hard to call. In germline, CDR1 is LNHDA, CDR2 SQIVND (reference sequence). V gave up 4 bases and J gave up 0 bases, with 7 bases separating them. CDR3 length: 14 amino acids. In nucleotides, the CDR3 is TGTGCCAGTAGTACGCTGAGCTCTGGAAACACCATATATTTT. Protein product: CASSTLSSGNTIYF.

The chain has TRBV14 and TRBJ2-3; 7 nucleotides match TRBD1. J was trimmed by 3 bases and V by 5 bases; bases with no gene match: 5. The CDR3 contains 14 residues. CDR1 is SGHDN and CDR2 is FVKESK in the germline V gene. This chain's CDR3 is CASSSDRRTDTQYF. The CDR3 coding sequence is TGTGCCAGCAGCTCGGACAGGAGGACAGATACGCAGTATTTT.

V usage is TRBV2 and J usage is TRBJ2-6; 11 nucleotides line up with TRBD1. CDR1 and CDR2 (germline): SNHLY, FYNNEI. Unmatched junction bases numbered 10, after V lost 5 bases and J lost 4 bases. The CDR3 covers 18 residues. CDR3: CASSIRTGGSLGANVLTF. CDR3 coding DNA: TGTGCCAGCAGTATTCGGACAGGGGGCAGTTTGGGGGCCAACGTCCTGACTTTC.

J is TRBJ1-6 and V is TRBV6-5, with TRBD1 matching 7 bases. J lost 8 bases, V lost 2 bases, and 6 bases had no gene match. The CDR3 has 15 amino acids. Germline CDR1 reads MNHEY; CDR2 reads SVGAGI. DNA of the CDR3: TGTGCCAGCAGTTACCGAGGGACAGCAGATTCACCCCTCCACTTT. Protein: CASSYRGTADSPLHF.

The V gene is TRBV4-1, the J gene TRBJ1-1; weak D call: TRBD1 (5 bases). CDR1 and CDR2 (germline): MGHRA, YSYEKL. The CDR3 runs 15 residues. The V end lost 1 base, the J end lost 1 base, and 10 bases lay between the germline ends. CDR3 sequence: CASSQGVGQNTEAFF. For the CDR3, the DNA is TGCGCCAGCAGCCAAGGGGTGGGGCAGAACACTGAAGCTTTCTTT.

The gene calls are TRBV7-2 and TRBJ1-1; 7 bases line up with TRBD1. The CDR3 runs to 14 residues. V shed 6 bases and J 0 bases; nucleotides not matched to a gene: 4. Looked up from germline, CDR1 is SGHTA and CDR2 is FQGNSA. In nucleotides, the CDR3 is TGTGCCAGCAGTTCCGACAGGGTGAACACTGAAGCTTTCTTT. Protein product: CASSSDRVNTEAFF.

This chain links TRBV18 with TRBJ2-3; 10 nucleotides agree with TRBD2. The CDR3 consists of 16 residues. Germline lookup yields CDR1 KGHSH and CDR2 LQKENI. After removal of 3 bases from V and 3 bases from J, the junction contained 6 bases not matched to a gene. CDR3 nucleotides: TGTGCCAGCTCACCGCTAGCGGGAGCGTCTACAGATACGCAGTATTTT. It is translated as CASSPLAGASTDTQYF.

This sequence joins TRBV6-5 and TRBJ2-5; tentatively, D is TRBD1 (5 bases). The CDR3 is made up of 13 amino acids. The germline V gene encodes CDR1 MNHEY and CDR2 SVGAGI. Trimming left V 2 bases short and J 2 bases short, with 6 bases between. This CDR3 reads CASSYGQQETQYF. CDR3 sequence (DNA): TGTGCCAGCAGTTACGGACAACAAGAGACCCAGTACTTC.

The chain employs TRBV11-3 and TRBJ2-5, with D perhaps TRBD2 (5 bases). Germline V lookup: CDR1 SGHNT, CDR2 YENEEA. The CDR3 totals 15 residues. V lost 5 bases to trimming and J lost 1 base, with 14 bases between them. CDR3 region: CASSPRTGFQETQYF. The CDR3 DNA reads as TGTGCCAGCAGCCCTCGGACTGGCTTCCAAGAGACCCAGTACTTC.

This rearrangement joins TRBV18 to TRBJ2-7; TRBD1 agrees at 10 bases. The CDR3 covers 13 residues. CDR1 and CDR2 from the germline V gene are KGHSH and LQKENI. The V segment lost 5 bases and the J segment 6 bases; nucleotides outside the gene matches: 4. CDR3 residues: CASSSRDRGEQYF. The CDR3 region has the DNA TGTGCCAGCTCATCCCGGGACAGGGGCGAGCAGTACTTC.

The chain recombines TRBV6-5 with TRBJ1-1, with D unresolved. CDR1 MNHEY and CDR2 SVGAGI come from the germline V gene. Trimming left V 5 bases short and J 7 bases short, with 17 bases between. This CDR3 is 14 amino acids long. The CDR3 spells CASSPIAIQLEAFF. For the CDR3, the DNA is TGTGCCAGCAGTCCCATCGCAATACAACTTGAAGCTTTCTTT.

The V and J genes are TRBV5-6 and TRBJ1-1; D is unclear. The CDR3 extends over 12 amino acids. CDR1 and CDR2 (germline): SGHDT, YYEEEE. The V end was cut by 4 bases, the J end by 4 bases, with 8 bases between. CDR3 DNA sequence: TGTGCCAGCAGCCTCCCCGGCACTGAAGCTTTCTTT. As protein: CASSLPGTEAFF.

This clone was seen just once. This sequence joins TRBV15 and TRBJ2-1; perhaps TRBD2 as D (6 bases). This CDR3 spans 15 amino acids. Germline-derived CDR1 and CDR2 are LNHNV and YYDKDF (reference sequence). V lost 3 bases, J lost 10 bases, and 19 bases lay in between. CDR3 in amino acids: CATSSGIAAAGEQFF. In DNA, the CDR3 is TGTGCCACCAGCAGTGGGATAGCGGCCGCGGGGGAGCAGTTCTTC.

The chain uses TRBV6-1 and TRBJ1-5; D gene ambiguous. The CDR3 contains 14 residues. The V gene's germline CDR1 is MNHNS and CDR2 SASEGT. Trimming removed 1 base from V and 1 base from J, with 5 bases in between. For the CDR3, the DNA is TGTGCCAGCAGTGAAGGACGGAGCAATCAGCCCCAGCATTTT. The encoded protein is CASSEGRSNQPQHF.